This T cell receptor beta chain comes out of a study of cytomegalovirus exposure and HLA in healthy donors. Findings and caveats of the study: Among TCR beta chains, those listed as cytomegalovirus-associated numbered around 160. The classifier, whose performance was assessed in both the original and validation cohorts, reportedly diagnosed cytomegalovirus status with high specificity and sensitivity. First-cohort TCR clusters tended to co-occur in the roughly 130 validation repertoires, a later analysis found. In vitro data verified a few CMV-associated chains as specific for CMV antigens.

The data were produced by immunoSEQ multiplex PCR, yet TCRdb's version contains in-frame clones alone and is incomplete. This table has some 250,000 clones, more than 75% appearing once. Comment on this clone: The antigen is not known.

V was cut by 0 bases and J by 11 bases, with 11 bases left in between. This CDR3 has 13 amino acids. Germline V gene lookup returns CDR1 SGHKS and CDR2 YYEKEE (reference sequence). The TCR was taken from a woman in her twenties or thirties in good health and CMV-seropositive. The chain has TRBV5-5 and TRBJ1-4; weak D call: TRBD1 (5 bases). Sequenced: PBMCs. CDR3 protein: CASSLVTVGKLFF. The CDR3 DNA reads TGTGCCAGCAGCTTGGTGACAGTAGGGAAACTGTTTTTT.